The rows below give T cell receptor beta chains drawn from one sample of a study of T cells in Graves' hyperthyroidism and ophthalmopathy. TCRdb called the multiplex PCR reads again in MiXCR, with one record for every CDR3 protein. The sample yields hundreds of thousands of distinct CDR3 sequences, about 16% seen once. Sequenced input: blood. The source of these receptors is a woman aged 55-69 years with Graves' ophthalmopathy. Both conserved end residues are part of each CDR3. The D gene is left open where the match is weak. Only part of the rows carry a size: once, few, many, or a class if the clone is expanded.

V,D,size,J,DNA,CDR3
TRBV12-3/TRBV12-4,TRBD2,many,TRBJ2-1,TGTGCCAGCAGTTTATCTAGCGGGAGTGGCAATGAGCAGTTCTTC,CASSLSSGSGNEQFF
TRBV11-2,TRBD2,-,TRBJ2-3,TGTGCCAGCAGCTTATGGGTCGGGAGGGCCGGTAATCCAGATACGCAGTATTTT,CASSLWVGRAGNPDTQYF
TRBV28,-,few,TRBJ2-5,TGTGCCAGCAGACCTATCCCGTACCAAGAGACCCAGTACTTC,CASRPIPYQETQYF
TRBV11-3,-,many,TRBJ2-3,TGTGCCAGCAGCTTAGGCTCCTATAGGACAGATACGCAGTATTTT,CASSLGSYRTDTQYF
TRBV30,TRBD1,-,TRBJ2-1,TGTGCCTTTCTAAGGGGGCGTGAGCAGTTCTTC,CAFLRGREQFF
TRBV12-3/TRBV12-4,TRBD1,many,TRBJ2-7,TGTGCCAGCAGGCATGGACAGGGGGACTACGAGCAGTACTTC,CASRHGQGDYEQYF
TRBV20-1,TRBD1,many,TRBJ1-1,TGCAGTGCCCGACCGGGACAGCTGAACACTGAAGCTTTCTTT,CSARPGQLNTEAFF
TRBV11-1,-,many,TRBJ2-2,TGTGCCAGCAGCTTAGACGGGACGACGAACACCGGGGAGCTGTTTTTT,CASSLDGTTNTGELFF
TRBV12-3/TRBV12-4,-,many,TRBJ2-7,TGTGCCAGCAGTTTAAGGCCCCCCACCAGGGGTTACGAGCAGTACTTC,CASSLRPPTRGYEQYF
TRBV7-2,TRBD2,-,TRBJ2-1,TGTGCCAGCAGCATGGGACTAGCGGGAGGGGTGCAGTTCTTC,CASSMGLAGGVQFF
TRBV29-1,TRBD2,-,TRBJ2-7,TGCAGCGTTAGGAGGACTAGTGCCTACGAGCAGTACTTC,CSVRRTSAYEQYF
TRBV5-6,-,-,TRBJ2-5,TGTGCCAGCAGCTTCCAGCGGGAGACCCAGTACTTC,CASSFQRETQYF
TRBV5-1,-,many,TRBJ2-3,TGCGCCAGCACCCGGGTAGCGGGCACAGATACGCAGTATTTT,CASTRVAGTDTQYF
TRBV7-8,TRBD1,many,TRBJ1-4,TGTGCCAGCAGCTTAGGGACAGGGGCTAATGAAAAACTGTTTTTT,CASSLGTGANEKLFF
TRBV19,-,-,TRBJ1-1,TGTGCCAGTAGCCAGGCGGAGTTTTTGGCTTTCTTT,CASSQAEFLAFF
TRBV28,TRBD1,many,TRBJ1-2,TGTGCCAGCAGTTTTGCCGGGACAGGGGGCCGGGTCGGCTACACCTTC,CASSFAGTGGRVGYTF
TRBV12-3/TRBV12-4,TRBD2,-,TRBJ2-5,TGTGCCAGCAGTCCGAGCGGGAGGGCTAAGCGGGAGACCCAGTACTTC,CASSPSGRAKRETQYF
TRBV15,TRBD2,-,TRBJ2-7,TGTGCCACCAGCTCCCAGGCCCCTCTAGCGGTGCACTACGAGCAGTACTTC,CATSSQAPLAVHYEQYF
TRBV4-2,-,-,TRBJ2-5,TGTGCCAGCAGCCATGACGGACGGCAGCGGGCCCAGTACTTC,CASSHDGRQRAQYF
TRBV12-5,-,-,TRBJ2-7,TGTGCTAGTGGTTTGATAGGGGAGTCCGAGCAGTACTTC,CASGLIGESEQYF
TRBV5-1,-,many,TRBJ2-1,TGCGCCAGCAGCTTGGTGTCAGCGACTAGAGATGAGCAGTTCTTC,CASSLVSATRDEQFF
TRBV7-3,-,many,TRBJ2-6,TGTGCCAGCAGCTTAAATACTGGGGCCAACGTCCTGACTTTC,CASSLNTGANVLTF
TRBV3-1,-,many,TRBJ2-3,TGTGCCAGCAGCCGACCGGAGCTTGGCACAGATACGCAGTATTTT,CASSRPELGTDTQYF
TRBV20-1,TRBD2,-,TRBJ2-7,TGCAGTGCTCGCCTAGCGGGAGAACGCGACGAGCAGTACTTC,CSARLAGERDEQYF
TRBV20-1,TRBD2,many,TRBJ2-2,TGCAGTGCTATTGAAGCGGGAGTGTACACCGGGGAGCTGTTTTTT,CSAIEAGVYTGELFF
TRBV29-1,TRBD2,-,TRBJ2-7,TGCAGCGTTGTTAGCGGGAAAGCCTACGAGCAGTACTTC,CSVVSGKAYEQYF
TRBV5-5,-,few,TRBJ1-6,TGTGCCAGCAGCCCTAACGCGGGGGCGCTAAATTCACCCCTCCACTTT,CASSPNAGALNSPLHF
TRBV28,-,many,TRBJ1-2,TGTGCCATCCAAGACTTCTATGGCTACACCTTC,CAIQDFYGYTF
TRBV24-1,TRBD2,few,TRBJ2-4,TGTGCCACCACCGTTGCGGGAGAGGTCGTAGCCAAAAACATTCAGTACTTC,CATTVAGEVVAKNIQYF
TRBV9,-,-,TRBJ2-7,TGTGCCAGCAGCGTAGGGCCGATCGGAATGGATGAGCAGTACTTC,CASSVGPIGMDEQYF
TRBV20-1,-,many,TRBJ2-1,TGCAGTGCTAGAGATGGAGTATACAATGAGCAGTTCTTC,CSARDGVYNEQFF
TRBV6-1,TRBD1,many,TRBJ1-5,TGTGCCAGCAGTGACGGACAGGGAGGAAATCAGCCCCAGCATTTT,CASSDGQGGNQPQHF
TRBV27,TRBD1,-,TRBJ2-1,TGTGCCAGCAGCTGGACAGGGGGCGATGAGCAGTTCTTC,CASSWTGGDEQFF
TRBV19,-,few,TRBJ1-1,TGTGCCAGTAGTATGGACGGCATGAACACTGAAGCTTTCTTT,CASSMDGMNTEAFF
TRBV2,-,many,TRBJ2-5,TGTGCCAGCAGTGACCAAACCGAGACCCAGTACTTC,CASSDQTETQYF
TRBV9,TRBD2,-,TRBJ2-1,TGTGCCAGCAGCTTCCCGGGCGGGAGGACCTCGAATGAGCAGTTCTTC,CASSFPGGRTSNEQFF
TRBV7-2,TRBD2,many,TRBJ2-1,TGTGCCAGCAGCTCGACTAGCGGGAGGGGGTCCTACAATGAGCAGTTCTTC,CASSSTSGRGSYNEQFF
TRBV7-9,-,few,TRBJ2-7,TGTGCCAGCAGCTTACCTCGGGGCCCGAGTCACGAGCAGTACTTC,CASSLPRGPSHEQYF
TRBV7-9,-,many,TRBJ2-5,TGTGCCAGCCGGGGTCCCGTTCAAGAGACCCAGTACTTC,CASRGPVQETQYF
TRBV12-3/TRBV12-4,-,many,TRBJ2-3,TGTGCCAGCAGTTTAGGACGGGGGGCGAGCACAGATACGCAGTATTTT,CASSLGRGASTDTQYF
TRBV6-1,TRBD1,many,TRBJ1-1,TGTGCCAGCAGTTCGGACCCCTCAGGGGGCTGGACTGAAGCTTTCTTT,CASSSDPSGGWTEAFF
TRBV27,-,many,TRBJ1-5,TGTGCCAGCAGTTTAACGCTAAATCAGCCCCAGCATTTT,CASSLTLNQPQHF
TRBV28,-,few,TRBJ2-2,TGTGCCAGCAGTACCCGTGCCCGGAGCACCGGGGAGCTGTTTTTT,CASSTRARSTGELFF
TRBV29-1,TRBD2,-,TRBJ2-1,TGCAGCGTTGAAGGGGGAGGACTAGCGGGATTGGGTGAGCAGTTCTTC,CSVEGGGLAGLGEQFF
TRBV6-1,TRBD1,few,TRBJ2-5,TGTGCCAGCAGAGCCTCGACAGGGGGTCAAGAGACCCAGTACTTC,CASRASTGGQETQYF
TRBV27,TRBD2,few,TRBJ2-3,TGTGCCAGCAGCTCCAGGTTAGCGGGAGGGCCCCCAGATACGCAGTATTTT,CASSSRLAGGPPDTQYF
TRBV7-9,-,many,TRBJ2-6,TGTGCCAGCAGCATTGGGACTTCTGGGGCCAACGTCCTGACTTTC,CASSIGTSGANVLTF
TRBV11-2,-,many,TRBJ2-1,TGTGCCAGCAGCTTAGTGGTGTCAGGGGGAGGCACCTACAATGAGCAGTTCTTC,CASSLVVSGGGTYNEQFF
TRBV28,-,few,TRBJ1-5,TGTGCCAGCAGCCCCGTGGACGGGTCATATCAGCCCCAGCATTTT,CASSPVDGSYQPQHF
TRBV30,TRBD2,many,TRBJ2-4,TGTGCCTGGACGCCCGGGAGGTCCTTGGTTCAGTACTTC,CAWTPGRSLVQYF
TRBV9,-,few,TRBJ2-1,TGTGCCAGCAGCCGGATGGCGAGCTCCTACAATGAGCAGTTCTTC,CASSRMASSYNEQFF
TRBV18,-,many,TRBJ2-7,TGTGCCAGCTCTCGAGAGGGGCAGGGATACGAGCAGTACTTC,CASSREGQGYEQYF
TRBV19,-,few,TRBJ2-5,TGTGCCAGTAAGAAACAGGGTGTAGAGACCCAGTACTTC,CASKKQGVETQYF
TRBV30,-,many,TRBJ1-1,TGTGCCTGGGACCGCCGGAGCACTGAAGCTTTCTTT,CAWDRRSTEAFF